These 5 T cell receptor beta chains came from one sample sequenced in a study of identical twins' blood T cells. TCRdb processed the 5' RACE reads anew with MiXCR; each CDR3 protein has one entry. The table lists hundreds of thousands of distinct CDR3 sequences, about 28% of them singletons. Material for sequencing was PBMCs. These receptors came from a woman aged 18-55 years in good health.

A remark on this clonotype: A much larger clone differs from this one at a single base, so this may be a read error. The gene calls are TRBV2 and TRBJ1-5, with a possible D match to TRBD1 (5 bases). Germline V gives CDR1 SNHLY, CDR2 FYNNEI. The CDR3 totals 14 residues. The V gene lost 6 bases and the J gene lost 6 bases, with 15 bases spanning the gap. This chain's CDR3 is CASRETVKSQPQHF. The CDR3 coding sequence is TGTGCCAGCAGAGAGACAGTGAAAAGTCAGCCCCAGCATTTT.

In its sample, this clonotype was seen many times. This chain links TRBV12-3 or TRBV12-4 with TRBJ1-1, with TRBD1 as a possible D gene (5 bases). Trimming pared 8 bases from V and 7 bases from J, leaving 11 bases between. There are 11 residues in the CDR3. CDR3 DNA: TGTGCCAGCGCGGGGGTGGTTGAAGCTTTCTTT. Its protein product is CASAGVVEAFF.

As concerns this clonotype: A read error may account for a junction end that differs from germline. This chain links TRBV9 with TRBJ1-4; no clear D gene. CDR3 length: 14 amino acids. CDR1 is SGDLS and CDR2 is YYNGEE in the germline V gene. The DNA of the CDR3 is TGTGCCAGCAGCGAAGGAGGGCTTGGGGAAAAACTGTCTTTT. It codes for CASSEGGLGEKLSF.

This clonotype was seen only once. A much larger clonotype is one base distant, so this may be a read error. The chain links TRBV11-2 to TRBJ1-3, with D uncertain. This CDR3 spans 14 amino acids. Germline values: CDR1 SGHAT, CDR2 FQNNGV. CDR3 sequence reads: CARSLGGPGNTIYF. The DNA for the CDR3 is TGTGCCCGCAGCTTAGGTGGACCGGGAAACACCATATATTTT. The whole variable domain, filled in from reference TRBV11-2 and TRBJ1-3, reads EAGVAQSPRYKIIEKRQSVAFWCNPISGHATLYWYQQILGQGPKLLIQFQNNGVVDDSQLPKDRFSAERLKGVDSTLKIQPAKLEDSAVYLCARSLGGPGNTIYFGEGSWLTVV.

This chain joins TRBV7-8 and TRBJ2-2; perhaps D is TRBD1 or TRBD2 (6 bases each). Trimming took 1 base from V and 5 from J, leaving 17 bases between them. Germline V gives CDR1 SGHVS, CDR2 FQNEAQ. The CDR3 is 17 amino acids. The CDR3 loop is CASSLGEGGGRTGELFF. The DNA of the CDR3 is TGTGCCAGCAGCTTAGGAGAAGGGGGAGGACGGACCGGGGAGCTGTTTTTT.